Below, 24 T cell receptor beta chains from the same sample are listed, as sequenced in a study of blood T cell repertoires in COVID-19. Measured with immunoSEQ multiplex PCR; TCRdb has only the in-frame clones, and not every one. Among approximately 210,000 clones listed, 88% were seen once. Sequenced: peripheral blood. Every receptor here comes from a man in his 70s with acute or convalescent COVID-19.

V usage is TRBV7-8 and J usage is TRBJ2-1; no definite D call. The CDR3 consists of 14 residues. The germline CDR1 and CDR2 sequences are SGHVS and FQNEAQ. Trimming left V 1 base short and J 4 bases short, with 8 bases between. CDR3 coding DNA: TGTGCCAGCAGCTTAGACTGGAGTTACAATGAGCAGTTCTTC. It is translated as CASSLDWSYNEQFF.

The CDR3 DNA is TGTGCCGCCAAGGGGCAGCGGAACACTGAAGCTTTCTTT. It specifies CAAKGQRNTEAFF. The chain links TRBV5-4 to TRBJ1-1, with a possible D match to TRBD1 (5 bases). This CDR3 is 13 amino acids long. V dropped 10 bases and J dropped 1 base, with 14 bases sitting between them. Looked up from germline, CDR1 is SGHNT and CDR2 is YYREEE (reference sequence).

The rearrangement uses TRBV27 and TRBJ2-7; 9 nucleotides agree with TRBD1. The germline CDR1 and CDR2 sequences are MNHEY and SMNVEV (reference sequence). CDR3 length equals 14 residues. The junction had 11 bases not matched to a gene; V was cut back by 8 bases and J by 6 bases. The CDR3, as DNA: TGTGCCAGCGGTGGGTGGACAGGGGTAGGCGAGCAGTACTTC. It yields the protein CASGGWTGVGEQYF.

In its sample, this clone was seen once. CDR3 nucleotides: TGCGCCAGCAGTCGGGACAGGGGTCACTACGAGCAGTACTTC. Translated, it gives CASSRDRGHYEQYF. The chain combines TRBV23-1 with TRBJ2-7; 10 bases are shared with TRBD1. TRBV23-1 is assigned to the ORF class and has an uncertain function. V lost 4 bases to trimming and J lost 3 bases; unmatched junction nucleotides: 3. The CDR3 is made up of 14 amino acids.

The chain employs TRBV7-8 and TRBJ2-1; a weak D match, TRBD2 (7 bases). The CDR3 runs 14 residues. Per the germline V gene, CDR1 is SGHVS and CDR2 is FQNEAQ. Between the trimmed V and J ends, which lost 5 bases and 8 bases, there was a span of 16 bases. Here the CDR3 DNA reads TGTGCCAGCAGCCTCTTGGGAGGGGGGGATGAGCAGTTCTTC. Its translation is CASSLLGGGDEQFF.

The chain uses TRBV18 and TRBJ2-3, with D maybe TRBD1 (5 bases). CDR3 length: 13 residues. CDR1 is KGHSH, CDR2 LQKENI, per germline. V was cut by 6 bases and J by 2 bases, with 9 bases left in between. Here the CDR3 reads CASSSDTTDTQYF. The CDR3 nucleotides read TGTGCCAGCTCGTCGGACACCACAGATACGCAGTATTTT.

This clone was seen only a few times. The chain uses TRBV9 and TRBJ1-2; D remains ambiguous. V was cut by 0 bases and J by 2 bases, with 14 bases left in between. Germline CDR1 reads SGDLS; CDR2 reads YYNGEE. The CDR3 totals 16 residues. This chain's CDR3 is CASSVGFWSGNYGYTF. The CDR3 nucleotides are TGTGCCAGCAGCGTAGGGTTTTGGTCAGGAAACTATGGCTACACCTTC.

The rearrangement links TRBV7-2 to TRBJ1-2; TRBD1 matches at 8 bases. The J segment lost 8 bases and the V segment lost 5 bases, leaving 13 bases of the junction unmatched. Germline CDR1 reads SGHTA; CDR2 reads FQGNSA. The CDR3 is 15 amino acids. CDR3 sequence reads: CASSPTTDRGGGYTF. The DNA for the CDR3 is TGTGCCAGCAGCCCGACTACCGACAGGGGCGGGGGCTACACCTTC.

V gene TRBV28 combines with J gene TRBJ1-1, with 8 bases aligning to TRBD1. In germline, CDR1 is MDHEN, CDR2 SYDVKM. V lost 2 bases and J lost 10; bases outside the gene matches: 6. This CDR3 is 13 amino acids long. For the CDR3, the DNA is TGTGCCAGCAGTTTAATCCGGACAGGGCGAGCTTTCTTT. This encodes CASSLIRTGRAFF.

V gene TRBV18 combines with J gene TRBJ2-7; tentatively, D is TRBD2 (6 bases). The germline CDR1 and CDR2 sequences are KGHSH and LQKENI. The ends were cut back, 1 base at V and 10 bases at J, with 11 bases in the middle. This CDR3 spans 12 amino acids. CDR3 DNA: TGTGCCAGCTCACCACAAGGACTACAACAGTACTTC. Its protein is CASSPQGLQQYF.

The chain employs TRBV5-6 and TRBJ2-7; TRBD2 matches 8 bases. The V gene's germline CDR1 is SGHDT and CDR2 YYEEEE. The V gene end was trimmed by 0 bases and the J gene end by 4 bases; junction bases not matched to a gene: 6. The CDR3 extends over 15 amino acids. CDR3 nucleotides: TGTGCCAGCAGCTTGGATGGCGGGAGGACGTACGAGCAGTACTTC. Its translation: CASSLDGGRTYEQYF.

This clone was seen only a few times. The chain employs TRBV5-1 and TRBJ2-2; 9 bases line up with TRBD1. Germline values: CDR1 SGHRS, CDR2 YFSETQ. V was pared by 1 base and J by 7 bases, with 8 bases of the junction left unmatched. CDR3 size: 16 residues. As DNA, the CDR3 is TGCGCCAGCAGCTTGACCGGGACAGGGTTTGTCGGGGAGCTGTTTTTT. Its protein is CASSLTGTGFVGELFF.

The chain combines TRBV27 with TRBJ1-1, with D maybe TRBD1 (6 bases). V gave up 4 bases and J gave up 3 bases, with 18 bases separating them. Germline V CDR1 and CDR2: MNHEY, SMNVEV (reference sequence). The CDR3 covers 16 residues. The chain's CDR3 is CASSSPFQGRDTEAFF. The CDR3 DNA reads TGTGCCAGCAGTTCTCCCTTCCAGGGGCGGGACACTGAAGCTTTCTTT.

The rearrangement uses TRBV19 and TRBJ2-4; D may be TRBD2 (6 bases). The length of the CDR3 is 13 residues. V dropped 2 bases and J dropped 7 bases, with 9 bases sitting between them. Looked up from germline, CDR1 is LNHDA and CDR2 is SQIVND (reference sequence). CDR3 DNA: TGTGCCAGTAGTATAAGGGAGGAGAACATTCAGTACTTC. It is translated as CASSIREENIQYF.

This chain connects TRBV3-1 (or the pseudogene TRBV3-2) to TRBJ1-1; D remains ambiguous. The V end was cut by 1 base, the J end by 5 bases, with 11 bases between. CDR3 length: 14 amino acids. Germline assignment: CDR1 LGHDT and CDR2 YNNKEL (reference sequence). The DNA for the CDR3 is TGTGCCAGCAGCCAAGGTATTGCACTGACTGAAGCTTTCTTT. Protein sequence: CASSQGIALTEAFF.

This clone has a single count. The V call is TRBV3-1 (or the pseudogene TRBV3-2), the J call TRBJ2-2; 12 bases are shared with TRBD1. This CDR3 comprises 16 residues. Germline V gene data show CDR1 as LGHDT and CDR2 as YNNKEL (reference sequence). V shed 4 bases and J 7 bases; nucleotides not matched to a gene: 7. CDR3 region: CASSLGGQGAHGELFF. For the CDR3, the DNA is TGTGCCAGCAGCCTGGGGGGACAGGGGGCACACGGGGAGCTGTTTTTT.

The chain combines TRBV9 with TRBJ1-3, with D unresolved. V was shortened by 1 base and J by 0 bases, with 11 bases between the two germline ends. Germline loops: CDR1 SGDLS, CDR2 YYNGEE. The length of the CDR3 is 16 residues. The CDR3 sequence: CASSVYDSGSGNTIYF. DNA for the CDR3: TGTGCCAGCAGCGTATACGATAGTGGCTCTGGAAACACCATATATTTT.

J is TRBJ1-1 and V is TRBV19, with a tentative D call TRBD1 (5 bases). The CDR3 loop spans 18 amino acids. Between the trimmed V and J ends, which lost 3 bases and 5 bases, there was a span of 25 bases. Germline V gives CDR1 LNHDA, CDR2 SQIVND (reference sequence). The CDR3 protein is CASSIVGGVMGGATEAFF. DNA of the CDR3: TGTGCCAGTAGTATTGTAGGTGGTGTTATGGGTGGGGCGACTGAAGCTTTCTTT.

The V call is TRBV6-4, the J call TRBJ1-1, with 7 positions matching TRBD1. The CDR3 loop spans 14 amino acids. Unmatched junction bases numbered 8, after V lost 6 bases and J lost 4 bases. CDR1 and CDR2 (germline): MRHNA, SNTAGT. In DNA, the CDR3 is TGTGCCAGCAGCGCAGAACAGGGGTCCACTGAAGCTTTCTTT. Its protein is CASSAEQGSTEAFF.

J is TRBJ1-4 and V is TRBV4-3; 9 nucleotides line up with TRBD1. The CDR3 contains 15 residues. CDR1 and CDR2 from the germline V gene are LGHNA and YSLEER. V was clipped by 4 bases and J by 4 bases; unmatched bases: 4. The CDR3 region is CASSPGTGINEKLFF. The CDR3 region has the DNA TGCGCCAGCAGCCCCGGGACAGGGATTAATGAAAAACTGTTTTTT.

The chain couples TRBV3-1 (or the pseudogene TRBV3-2) to TRBJ1-5; D not resolved. CDR1 is LGHDT and CDR2 is YNNKEL in the germline V gene (reference sequence). CDR3 length: 14 residues. Deletions cut 0 bases from V and 6 bases from J, with 9 bases between. CDR3: CASSQDSNGQPQHF. In DNA, the CDR3 is TGTGCCAGCAGCCAAGATAGCAACGGTCAGCCCCAGCATTTT.

J is TRBJ2-6 and V is TRBV28; a weak D match, TRBD2 (6 bases). V was clipped by 5 bases and J by 0 bases, with 20 bases between them. The germline CDR1 and CDR2 sequences are MDHEN and SYDVKM. The CDR3 has 19 amino acids. The CDR3 DNA reads TGTGCCAGCAGTCAATTCGGGACTCTAGCCAGCTCTGGGGCCAACGTCCTGACTTTC. This gives the protein CASSQFGTLASSGANVLTF.

V gene TRBV4-3 combines with J gene TRBJ1-2; D possibly corresponds to TRBD1 (5 bases). Between the trimmed V and J ends, which lost 0 bases and 7 bases, there was a span of 15 bases. This CDR3 region has 15 residues. Germline assignment: CDR1 LGHNA and CDR2 YSLEER. The CDR3 reads CASSQEGTSARGYTF. The CDR3 DNA follows: TGCGCCAGCAGCCAAGAGGGGACTTCTGCACGTGGCTACACCTTC.

The chain uses TRBV18 and TRBJ1-2; weak D call: TRBD1 (5 bases). The CDR3 sequence is 17 residues long. V shed 1 base and J shed 1 base, with 16 bases lying between them. The germline V gene has CDR1 KGHSH and CDR2 LQKENI. The chain's CDR3 is CASSPLQGRSNNYGYTF. DNA of the CDR3: TGTGCCAGCTCACCACTTCAGGGCCGAAGCAATAACTATGGCTACACCTTC.